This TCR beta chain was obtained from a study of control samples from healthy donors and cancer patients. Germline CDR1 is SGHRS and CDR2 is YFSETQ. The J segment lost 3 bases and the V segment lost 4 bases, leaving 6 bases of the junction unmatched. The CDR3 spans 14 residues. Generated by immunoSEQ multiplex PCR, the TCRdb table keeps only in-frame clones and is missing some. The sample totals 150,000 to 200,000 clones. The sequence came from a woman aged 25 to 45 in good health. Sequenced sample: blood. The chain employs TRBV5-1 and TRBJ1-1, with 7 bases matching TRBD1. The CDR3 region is CASSTGVADTEAFF. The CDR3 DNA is TGCGCCAGCAGCACAGGGGTGGCGGACACTGAAGCTTTCTTT.